Shown below are 21 T cell receptor beta chains from a single sample sequenced in a study of blood T cell repertoires in COVID-19. Only in-frame clones appear in the TCRdb table, and some are missing; sequencing was by immunoSEQ multiplex PCR. The table shows approximately 150,000 clones, with approximately 88% occurring only once. The sequencing sample was made of peripheral blood. Receptors were obtained from an elderly woman with acute or convalescent COVID-19.

The gene calls are TRBV3-1 (or the pseudogene TRBV3-2) and TRBJ2-5, with 9 bases lining up with TRBD2. CDR3 length equals 19 residues. Germline values: CDR1 LGHDT, CDR2 YNNKEL (reference sequence). Losses at the gene ends were 0 bases for V and 5 bases for J; bases not matched to a gene: 16. The CDR3 coding sequence is TGTGCCAGCAGCCAAGAGTCATCTCAGACTAGCGGATGCGGGGAGACCCAGTACTTC. As protein: CASSQESSQTSGCGETQYF.

This clone was recorded once. The CDR3 DNA sequence: TGTGCCAGCAGCTTTAAGCGGGGCTCAGTATCCAATGAGCAGTTCTTC. Protein sequence: CASSFKRGSVSNEQFF. The genes are TRBV5-8 and TRBJ2-1; TRBD2 matches at 7 bases. Per germline, CDR1 SGHTS and CDR2 YDEGEE. Germline trimming cut 2 bases from V and 6 bases from J; bases unmatched to any gene: 11. This CDR3 is built from 16 residues.

The V gene is TRBV9, the J gene TRBJ1-2; the match to TRBD1 covers 8 bases. J lost 5 bases, V lost 3 bases, and 6 bases had no gene match. The CDR3 length is 14 residues. From germline, CDR1 is SGDLS and CDR2 YYNGEE. The CDR3 reads CASSAQGAKYGYTF. The CDR3 DNA reads TGTGCCAGCAGCGCCCAGGGGGCCAAATATGGCTACACCTTC.

This chain uses TRBV9 with TRBJ1-6, with D perhaps TRBD1 (6 bases). Trimming took 4 bases from V and 5 from J, leaving 7 bases between them. The CDR3 is 13 residues long. The germline gives CDR1 SGDLS, CDR2 YYNGEE. The CDR3 here is CASSWTDNSPLHF. CDR3 DNA sequence: TGTGCCAGCAGCTGGACAGATAATTCACCCCTCCACTTT.

The sample holds one count of this clone. J is TRBJ2-3 and V is TRBV15; the D gene is possibly TRBD1 (5 bases). Germline CDR1 reads LNHNV; CDR2 reads YYDKDF (reference sequence). The ends were cut back, 3 bases at V and 9 bases at J, with 13 bases in the middle. CDR3 length equals 13 residues. CDR3: CATSSTGAATQYF. The CDR3 DNA is TGTGCCACCAGCAGTACAGGTGCGGCCACGCAGTATTTT.

This clone has only one observation. The chain uses TRBV9 and TRBJ1-4; D ambiguous. The CDR3 contains 15 residues. The V and J ends lost 0 bases and 0 bases respectively, with 6 bases between them. Germline V gene lookup returns CDR1 SGDLS and CDR2 YYNGEE. The CDR3 sequence is CASSVGAATNEKLFF. CDR3 coding DNA: TGTGCCAGCAGCGTAGGGGCTGCAACTAATGAAAAACTGTTTTTT.

A few counts support this clone. J is TRBJ1-1 and V is TRBV12-3 or TRBV12-4, with D hard to call. The V and J ends lost 6 bases and 4 bases respectively, with 12 bases between them. CDR3 length: 13 residues. CDR3 region: CASSRVSGTEAFF. CDR3 bases: TGTGCCAGCAGCCGAGTAAGCGGCACTGAAGCTTTCTTT.

The rearrangement joins TRBV30 to TRBJ1-5; D unclear. The V end lost 0 bases, the J end lost 7 bases, and 13 bases lay between the germline ends. This CDR3 is 14 amino acids long. Germline CDR1 reads GTSNPN; CDR2 reads SVGIG (reference sequence). Here the CDR3 DNA reads TGTGCCTGGAGTGTTGGGCCCACCAGCCAGCCCCAGCATTTT. Translation: CAWSVGPTSQPQHF.

In its sample, this clone was seen a few times. The rearrangement links TRBV7-2 to TRBJ1-6; D gene ambiguous. Deletions cut 1 base from V and 7 bases from J, with 14 bases between. Per the germline V gene, CDR1 is SGHTA and CDR2 is FQGNSA. This CDR3 has 16 residues. DNA for the CDR3: TGTGCCAGCAGCTTAGGATCGGCAGGTAGAAATTCACCCCTCCACTTT. Translation gives CASSLGSAGRNSPLHF.

V gene TRBV7-9 combines with J gene TRBJ2-3; D gene uncertain. V lost 4 bases and J lost 0, with 5 bases in between. Germline CDR1 and CDR2: SEHNR and FQNEAQ (reference sequence). This CDR3 is 13 amino acids long. The CDR3, as DNA: TGTGCCAGCAGCTCATTTAGCACAGATACGCAGTATTTT. Residues: CASSSFSTDTQYF.

This chain links TRBV6-5 with TRBJ2-2, with 7 positions matching TRBD2. Unmatched junction bases numbered 7, after V lost 4 bases and J lost 2 bases. The CDR3 length is 16 residues. Germline V gives CDR1 MNHEY, CDR2 SVGAGI. The CDR3 protein is CASSSLARTNTGELFF. DNA for the CDR3: TGTGCCAGCAGTTCACTAGCGAGAACTAACACCGGGGAGCTGTTTTTT.

The V call is TRBV7-2, the J call TRBJ2-1, with 14 positions matching TRBD2. Germline V gene lookup returns CDR1 SGHTA and CDR2 FQGNSA. The CDR3 loop spans 15 amino acids. V was clipped by 3 bases and J by 7 bases; unmatched bases: 2. The CDR3 coding sequence is TGTGCCAGCAGCTTGGGACTAGCGGGAGTTAATGAGCAGTTCTTC. Its translation is CASSLGLAGVNEQFF.

V is TRBV19 and J is TRBJ1-2, with no clear D. This CDR3 contains 17 residues. Per germline, CDR1 LNHDA and CDR2 SQIVND (reference sequence). Trimming pared 3 bases from V and 0 bases from J, leaving 17 bases between. CDR3 in amino acids: CASSILFTTSANYGYTF. CDR3 nucleotides: TGTGCCAGTAGTATCTTGTTTACGACATCTGCTAACTATGGCTACACCTTC.

The sample holds many counts of this clone. This chain links TRBV7-2 with TRBJ2-5; D perhaps matches TRBD2 (7 bases). Germline V gene data show CDR1 as SGHTA and CDR2 as FQGNSA. The CDR3 runs to 15 residues. Deletions cut 5 bases from V and 1 base from J, with 14 bases between. The CDR3 bases are TGTGCCAGCAGCCAACAGGGAGGGGGCCAAGAGACCCAGTACTTC. It codes for CASSQQGGGQETQYF.

The genes are TRBV7-2 and TRBJ2-2; tentatively, D is TRBD2 (6 bases). Trimming pared 4 bases from V and 4 bases from J, leaving 13 bases between. CDR3 length equals 15 residues. Germline CDR1 is SGHTA and CDR2 is FQGNSA. The CDR3 DNA reads as TGTGCCAGCAGCTCTCAACTAGCACCCACCGGGGAGCTGTTTTTT. Protein product: CASSSQLAPTGELFF.

The chain combines TRBV27 with TRBJ2-1; TRBD1 agrees at 12 bases. V trimming: 9 bases; J trimming: 4 bases; junction bases outside the gene matches: 13. The germline gives CDR1 MNHEY, CDR2 SMNVEV (reference sequence). This CDR3 spans 17 amino acids. CDR3 bases: TGTGCCAGTCGTTCGACCGGGACAGGGGGCGAATACAATGAGCAGTTCTTC. It encodes CASRSTGTGGEYNEQFF.

CDR3 nucleotide sequence: TGTGCCAGCAGCCAACCGGGACTAGCGATCGACGAGCAGTACTTC. It is translated as CASSQPGLAIDEQYF. The rearrangement joins TRBV7-9 to TRBJ2-7, with 10 bases matching TRBD2. CDR1 and CDR2 from the germline V gene are SEHNR and FQNEAQ (reference sequence). V trimming: 5 bases; J trimming: 5 bases; junction bases outside the gene matches: 9. The CDR3 is made up of 15 amino acids.

This sequence joins TRBV11-2 and TRBJ2-3; TRBD1 is a possible D gene (5 bases). Germline V gives CDR1 SGHAT, CDR2 FQNNGV. V shed 3 bases and J shed 3 bases, with 13 bases lying between them. This CDR3 has 15 amino acids. The CDR3 coding sequence is TGTGCCAGCAGCTTCCAGGGCCAGGCAACAGATACGCAGTATTTT. Amino acid sequence: CASSFQGQATDTQYF.

J is TRBJ1-6 and V is TRBV9; TRBD1 might be the D (5 bases). The ends were cut back, 2 bases at V and 6 bases at J, with 9 bases in the middle. The CDR3 spans 14 residues. Looked up from germline, CDR1 is SGDLS and CDR2 is YYNGEE. This CDR3 reads CASSVEQANSPLHF. CDR3 in DNA: TGTGCCAGCAGCGTTGAACAGGCTAATTCACCCCTCCACTTT.

The V and J genes are TRBV13 and TRBJ2-2; 10 bases are a match to TRBD2. The V gene end was trimmed by 1 base and the J gene end by 7 bases; junction bases not matched to a gene: 9. CDR1 is PRHDT and CDR2 is FYEKMQ in the germline V gene (reference sequence). The CDR3 loop spans 17 amino acids. DNA of the CDR3: TGTGCCAGCAGCTTAGTTCTAGCGGGAGACGGGATCGGGGAGCTGTTTTTT. This codes for CASSLVLAGDGIGELFF. Based on the CDR3 plus reference TRBV13 and TRBJ2-2, the full variable domain is AAGVIQSPRHLIKEKRETATLKCYPIPRHDTVYWYQQGPGQDPQFLISFYEKMQSDKGSIPDRFSAQQFSDYHSELNMSSLELGDSALYFCASSLVLAGDGIGELFFGEGSRLTVL.

This clone was detected a few times. The genes are TRBV7-9 and TRBJ2-7; no clear D. V was clipped by 1 base and J by 2 bases, with 3 bases between them. Germline loops: CDR1 SEHNR, CDR2 FQNEAQ (reference sequence). The CDR3 covers 12 residues. This chain's CDR3 is CASSLVAYEQYF. Written as DNA, the CDR3 is TGTGCCAGCAGCTTAGTCGCCTACGAGCAGTACTTC.